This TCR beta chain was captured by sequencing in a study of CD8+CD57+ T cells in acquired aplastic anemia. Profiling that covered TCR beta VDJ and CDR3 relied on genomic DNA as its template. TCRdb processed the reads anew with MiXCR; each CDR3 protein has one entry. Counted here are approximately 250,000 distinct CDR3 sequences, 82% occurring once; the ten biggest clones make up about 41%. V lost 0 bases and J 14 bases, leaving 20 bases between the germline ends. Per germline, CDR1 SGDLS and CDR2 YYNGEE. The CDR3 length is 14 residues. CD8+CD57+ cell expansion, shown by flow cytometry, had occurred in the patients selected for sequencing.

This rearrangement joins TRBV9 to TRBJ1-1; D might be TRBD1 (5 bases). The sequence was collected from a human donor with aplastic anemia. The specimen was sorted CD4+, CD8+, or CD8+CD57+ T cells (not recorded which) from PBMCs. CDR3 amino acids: CASSVGGSTTTEFF. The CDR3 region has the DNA TGTGCCAGCAGCGTAGGGGGCAGCACCACTACGGAGTTCTTT.